This TCR beta chain was recorded in a study of response to subunit inactivated influenza vaccine. Study findings and constraints: It was suggested by the authors that few new T cells are recruited by each seasonal influenza vaccination.

Germline CDR1 MNHNS, CDR2 SASEGT. The CDR3 is made up of 13 amino acids. V was pared by 10 bases and J by 8 bases, with 17 bases between. A few counts support this clonotype. The antigen is undetermined. TCRdb processed the RT-PCR reads anew with MiXCR; each CDR3 protein has one entry. The sample holds around 530,000 distinct CDR3 sequences, 16% seen once. The clonotype originates from a man aged 50 to 75 who received an inactivated influenza vaccine. The chain carries TRBV6-1 and TRBJ2-2, with D tentatively TRBD1 or TRBD2 (6 bases each). The starting material was CD4+ T cells sorted from PBMCs, obtained approximately 25 months after vaccination. This chain's CDR3 is CATKGGGLGELFF. CDR3 DNA: TGTGCCACAAAAGGAGGGGGGTTAGGGGAGCTGTTTTTT.